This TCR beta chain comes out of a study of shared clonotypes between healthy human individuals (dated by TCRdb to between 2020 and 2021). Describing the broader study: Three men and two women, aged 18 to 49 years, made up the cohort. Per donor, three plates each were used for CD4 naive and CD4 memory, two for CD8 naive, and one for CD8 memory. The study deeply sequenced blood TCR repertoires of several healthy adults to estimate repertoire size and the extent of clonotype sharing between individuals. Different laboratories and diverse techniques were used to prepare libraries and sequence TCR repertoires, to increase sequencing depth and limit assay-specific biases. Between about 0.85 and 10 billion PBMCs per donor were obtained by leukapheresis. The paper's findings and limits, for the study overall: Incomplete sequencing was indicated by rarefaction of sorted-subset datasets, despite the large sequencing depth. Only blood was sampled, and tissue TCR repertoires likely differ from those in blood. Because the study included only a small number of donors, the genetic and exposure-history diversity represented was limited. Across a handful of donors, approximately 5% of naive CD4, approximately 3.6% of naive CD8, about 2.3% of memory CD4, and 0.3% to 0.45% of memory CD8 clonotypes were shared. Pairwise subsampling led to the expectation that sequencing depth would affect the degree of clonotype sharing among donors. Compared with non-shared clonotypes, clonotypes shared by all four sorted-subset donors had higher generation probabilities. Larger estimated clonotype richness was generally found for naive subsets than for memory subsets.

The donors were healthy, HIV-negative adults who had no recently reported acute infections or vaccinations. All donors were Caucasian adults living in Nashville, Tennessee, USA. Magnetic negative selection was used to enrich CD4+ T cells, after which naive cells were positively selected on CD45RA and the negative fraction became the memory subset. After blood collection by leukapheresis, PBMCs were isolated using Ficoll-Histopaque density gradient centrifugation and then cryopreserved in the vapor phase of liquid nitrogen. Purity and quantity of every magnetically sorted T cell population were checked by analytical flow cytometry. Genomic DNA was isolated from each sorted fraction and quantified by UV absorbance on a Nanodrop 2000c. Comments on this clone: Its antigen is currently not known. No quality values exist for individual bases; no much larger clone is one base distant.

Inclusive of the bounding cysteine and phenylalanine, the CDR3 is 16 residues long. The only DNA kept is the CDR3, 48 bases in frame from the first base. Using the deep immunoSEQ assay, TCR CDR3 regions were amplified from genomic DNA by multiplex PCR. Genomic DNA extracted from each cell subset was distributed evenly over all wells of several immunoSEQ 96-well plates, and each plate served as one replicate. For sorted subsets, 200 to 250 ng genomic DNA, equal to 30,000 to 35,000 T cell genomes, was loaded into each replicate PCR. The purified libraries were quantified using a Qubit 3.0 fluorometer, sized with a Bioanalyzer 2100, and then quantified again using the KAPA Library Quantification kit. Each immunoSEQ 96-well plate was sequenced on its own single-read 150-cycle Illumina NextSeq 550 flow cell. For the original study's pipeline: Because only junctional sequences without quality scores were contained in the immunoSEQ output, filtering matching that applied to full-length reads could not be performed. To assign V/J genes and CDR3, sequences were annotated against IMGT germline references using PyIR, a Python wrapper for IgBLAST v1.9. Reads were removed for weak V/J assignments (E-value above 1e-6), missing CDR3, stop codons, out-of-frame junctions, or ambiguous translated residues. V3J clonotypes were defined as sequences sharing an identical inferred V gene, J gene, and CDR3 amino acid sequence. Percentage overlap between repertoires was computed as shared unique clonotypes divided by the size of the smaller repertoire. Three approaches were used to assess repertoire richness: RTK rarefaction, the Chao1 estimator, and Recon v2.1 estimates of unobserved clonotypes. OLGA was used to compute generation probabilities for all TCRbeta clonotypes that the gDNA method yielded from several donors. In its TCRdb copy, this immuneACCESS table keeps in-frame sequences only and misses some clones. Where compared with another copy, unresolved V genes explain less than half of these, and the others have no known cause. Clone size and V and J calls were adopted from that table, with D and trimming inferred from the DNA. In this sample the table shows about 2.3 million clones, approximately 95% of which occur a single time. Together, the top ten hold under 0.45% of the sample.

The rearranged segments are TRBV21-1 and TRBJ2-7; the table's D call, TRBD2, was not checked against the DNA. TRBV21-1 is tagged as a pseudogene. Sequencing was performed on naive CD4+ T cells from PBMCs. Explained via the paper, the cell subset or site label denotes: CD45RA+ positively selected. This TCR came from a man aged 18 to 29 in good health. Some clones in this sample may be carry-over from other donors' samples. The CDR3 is CASSKSGLAGEREQYF. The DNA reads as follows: TGTGCCAGCAGCAAATCTGGACTAGCGGGAGAGCGCGAGCAGTACTTC.